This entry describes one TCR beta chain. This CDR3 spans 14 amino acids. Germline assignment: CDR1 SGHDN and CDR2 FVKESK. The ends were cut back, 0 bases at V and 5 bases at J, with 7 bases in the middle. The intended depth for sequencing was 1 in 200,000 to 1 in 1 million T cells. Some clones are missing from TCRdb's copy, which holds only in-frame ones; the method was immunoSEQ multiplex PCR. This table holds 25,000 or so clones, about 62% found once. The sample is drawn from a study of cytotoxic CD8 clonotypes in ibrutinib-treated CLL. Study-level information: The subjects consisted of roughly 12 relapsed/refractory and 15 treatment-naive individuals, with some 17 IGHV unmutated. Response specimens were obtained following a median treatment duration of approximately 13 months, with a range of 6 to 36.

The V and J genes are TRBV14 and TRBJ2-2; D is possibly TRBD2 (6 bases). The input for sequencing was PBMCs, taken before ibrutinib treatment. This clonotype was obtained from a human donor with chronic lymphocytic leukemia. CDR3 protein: CASSQDGGTGELFF. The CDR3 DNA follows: TGTGCCAGCAGCCAAGATGGGGGGACCGGGGAGCTGTTTTTT.